Listed below are T cell receptor beta chains from one sample, sequenced in a study of shared clonotypes between healthy human individuals. Some clones are missing from TCRdb's copy, which holds only in-frame ones; the method was immunoSEQ multiplex PCR. The sample lists about 2 million clones; about 95% were seen once. The material sequenced was naive CD8+ T cells sorted from blood. The receptor source for this set is a young man in good health. Both conserved end residues are part of each CDR3. A D gene is named only where the DNA matches it firmly. The size field is filled for only some rows; it gives once, few, many or a size class.

V,J,size,D,CDR3,DNA
TRBV10-3,TRBJ1-1,once,TRBD1,CAITPDRDTEAFF,TGTGCCATCACCCCTGACAGGGACACTGAAGCTTTCTTT
TRBV4-3,TRBJ2-7,.,.,CASSQGLGREQYF,TGCGCCAGCAGCCAAGGGCTAGGGCGCGAGCAGTACTTC
TRBV5-1,TRBJ1-3,.,.,CASLGEPIYF,TGCGCCAGTCTAGGGGAGCCCATATATTTT
TRBV6-6,TRBJ2-7,.,.,CASSKRTEAYEQYF,TGTGCCAGCAGTAAACGGACGGAAGCCTACGAGCAGTACTTC
TRBV13,TRBJ2-1,.,.,CASSIEGGANEQFF,TGTGCCAGCAGCATCGAAGGGGGGGCCAATGAGCAGTTCTTC
TRBV1,TRBJ1-1,.,.,CTSSHSPGPGTKNTEAFF,TGCACCAGCAGCCATAGTCCGGGTCCGGGGACAAAGAACACTGAAGCTTTCTTT
TRBV15,TRBJ2-3,.,.,CATSRDRDTQYF,TGTGCCACCAGCAGAGATAGAGATACGCAGTATTTT
TRBV7-9,TRBJ1-4,.,.,CASSFGLADEKLFF,TGTGCCAGCAGCTTCGGGTTGGCGGATGAAAAACTGTTTTTT
TRBV28,TRBJ2-7,.,.,CASLSDGEQYF,TGTGCCAGCCTGTCCGATGGCGAGCAGTACTTC
TRBV27,TRBJ1-1,.,.,CASSHGLGNTEAFF,TGTGCCAGCAGTCATGGACTTGGGAACACTGAAGCTTTCTTT
TRBV10-3,TRBJ2-2,.,TRBD1,CAIRTGSGELFF,TGTGCCATCAGGACAGGGAGCGGGGAGCTGTTTTTT
TRBV7-9,TRBJ2-2,.,TRBD1,CARQGPNTGELFF,TGTGCCCGACAGGGACCAAACACCGGGGAGCTGTTTTTT
TRBV2,TRBJ2-7,.,.,CASSEALQGGTLYEQYF,TGTGCCAGCAGTGAAGCTTTACAGGGGGGGACTCTCTACGAGCAGTACTTC
TRBV30,TRBJ2-4,.,TRBD1,CAYAGTANIQYF,TGTGCCTACGCCGGGACAGCAAACATTCAGTACTTC
TRBV5-1,TRBJ2-1,.,TRBD1,CASSRRQGGLINEQFF,TGCGCCAGCAGCAGACGACAGGGGGGCTTGATCAATGAGCAGTTCTTC
TRBV5-6,TRBJ2-7,.,.,CASSSDLGTRPYEQYF,TGTGCCAGCAGCTCCGACCTTGGGACCAGACCCTACGAGCAGTACTTC
TRBV21-1,TRBJ2-7,.,.,CASSKGSGLAGEPAYEQYF,TGTGCCAGCAGCAAAGGATCGGGACTAGCGGGAGAGCCGGCCTACGAGCAGTACTTC
TRBV4-1,TRBJ2-7,.,TRBD2,CASSPLRAGGFYEQYF,TGCGCCAGCAGCCCCTTAAGAGCGGGGGGTTTCTACGAGCAGTACTTC
TRBV4-1,TRBJ2-7,.,TRBD2,CASSLRREGLYEQYF,TGCGCCAGCAGCCTAAGGCGGGAGGGCCTTTACGAGCAGTACTTC
TRBV5-1,TRBJ1-1,once,.,CASSLAGAWETEAFF,TGCGCCAGCAGCCTGGCAGGGGCCTGGGAGACTGAAGCTTTCTTT
TRBV6-1,TRBJ1-3,.,TRBD1,CASTLGQGMGNTIYF,TGTGCCAGCACCCTGGGACAGGGCATGGGAAACACCATATATTTT
TRBV6-5,TRBJ1-2,.,TRBD1,CASSLIPTGGYGYTF,TGTGCCAGCAGCCTCATTCCGACAGGGGGCTATGGCTACACCTTC
TRBV7-2,TRBJ1-2,.,.,CASSLILFTGQGGYTF,TGTGCCAGCAGCTTAATCCTTTTTACGGGGCAGGGTGGCTACACCTTC
TRBV29-1,TRBJ2-7,.,.,CSVESPISYEQYF,TGCAGCGTTGAGTCTCCCATCTCCTACGAGCAGTACTTC
TRBV5-8,TRBJ1-6,.,.,CASSFTFRGPSPLHF,TGTGCCAGCAGCTTTACTTTCCGGGGGCCCTCACCCCTCCACTTT
TRBV7-2,TRBJ2-5,.,.,CASSLPTGQETQYF,TGTGCCAGCAGCTTACCGACTGGGCAAGAGACCCAGTACTTC
TRBV30,TRBJ1-1,.,.,CAWTGDGGEAFF,TGTGCCTGGACGGGGGATGGTGGTGAAGCTTTCTTT
TRBV7-8,TRBJ2-3,.,TRBD1,CASSMTGGSADTQYF,TGTGCCAGCAGCATGACAGGGGGAAGTGCAGATACGCAGTATTTT
TRBV10-2,TRBJ1-2,.,.,CASISGREPYGYTF,TGCGCCAGCATAAGTGGGAGGGAACCCTATGGCTACACCTTC
TRBV28,TRBJ1-5,.,.,CASSSNRVMGPQHF,TGTGCCAGCAGTTCCAACAGGGTGATGGGGCCCCAGCATTTT
TRBV5-1,TRBJ2-7,.,.,CASSLQDSYEQYF,TGCGCCAGCAGCTTGCAAGACTCCTACGAGCAGTACTTC
TRBV19,TRBJ2-2,.,.,CASTGQERELFF,TGTGCCAGTACTGGTCAGGAAAGGGAGCTGTTTTTT
TRBV7-8,TRBJ2-3,.,.,CASSPLGSTDTQYF,TGTGCCAGCAGCCCTCTCGGGAGCACAGATACGCAGTATTTT
TRBV5-4,TRBJ2-3,.,TRBD2,CASSFTGGPDTQYF,TGTGCCAGCAGCTTTACGGGAGGGCCAGATACGCAGTATTTT
TRBV25-1,TRBJ1-1,.,.,CASTPLMNTEAFF,TGTGCCAGCACCCCACTAATGAACACTGAAGCTTTCTTT
TRBV14,TRBJ2-1,.,.,CASAREEGDEQFF,TGTGCCAGCGCTAGGGAAGAGGGCGATGAGCAGTTCTTC
TRBV30,TRBJ1-2,.,TRBD1,CAWSAGTGRDHGYTF,TGTGCCTGGAGTGCGGGGACAGGGAGAGACCATGGCTACACCTTC
TRBV7-9,TRBJ2-2,once,.,CASSIGRTGELFF,TGTGCCAGCAGCATAGGACGCACCGGGGAGCTGTTTTTT
TRBV9,TRBJ2-7,.,TRBD2,CASSPLAGGPEEQYF,TGTGCCAGCAGCCCTCTAGCGGGAGGGCCAGAGGAGCAGTACTTC